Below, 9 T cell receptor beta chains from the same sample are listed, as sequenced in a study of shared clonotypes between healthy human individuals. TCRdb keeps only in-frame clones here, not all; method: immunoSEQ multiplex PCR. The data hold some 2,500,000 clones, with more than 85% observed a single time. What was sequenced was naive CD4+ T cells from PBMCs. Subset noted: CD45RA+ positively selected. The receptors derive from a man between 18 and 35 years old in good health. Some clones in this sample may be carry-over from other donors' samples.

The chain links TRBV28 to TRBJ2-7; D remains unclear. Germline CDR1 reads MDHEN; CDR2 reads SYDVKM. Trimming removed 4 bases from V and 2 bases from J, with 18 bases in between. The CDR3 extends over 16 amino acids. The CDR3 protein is CASSWVFGREAYEQYF. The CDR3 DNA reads TGTGCCAGCAGTTGGGTCTTCGGTCGTGAGGCCTACGAGCAGTACTTC.

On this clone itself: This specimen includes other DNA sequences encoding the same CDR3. The CDR3 loop is CASSLQGQETQYF. The CDR3, as DNA: TGCGCCAGCAGCTTGCAGGGCCAAGAGACCCAGTACTTC. The gene calls are TRBV5-1 and TRBJ2-5; maybe TRBD1 (5 bases). Per the germline V gene, CDR1 is SGHRS and CDR2 is YFSETQ. The CDR3 contains 13 residues. Trimming removed 1 base at V and 1 base at J, with 5 bases between.

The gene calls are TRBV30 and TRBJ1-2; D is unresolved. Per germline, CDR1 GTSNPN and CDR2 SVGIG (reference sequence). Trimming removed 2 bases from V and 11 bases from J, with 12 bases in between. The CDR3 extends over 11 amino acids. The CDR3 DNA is TGTGCCTGGAGTATAGGTTTTTGGTACACCTTC. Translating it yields CAWSIGFWYTF.

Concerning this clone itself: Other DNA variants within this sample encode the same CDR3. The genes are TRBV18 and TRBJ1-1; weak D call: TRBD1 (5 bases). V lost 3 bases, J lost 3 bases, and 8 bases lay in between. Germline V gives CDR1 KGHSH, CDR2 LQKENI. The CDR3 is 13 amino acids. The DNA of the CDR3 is TGTGCCAGCTCACCCAGGGTCGACACTGAAGCTTTCTTT. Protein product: CASSPRVDTEAFF.

The CDR3 sequence is CASMPRRASYEQYF. Here the CDR3 DNA reads TGTGCCAGCATGCCGCGGCGGGCCTCCTACGAGCAGTACTTC. The rearrangement joins TRBV27 to TRBJ2-7; D is possibly TRBD2 (5 bases). CDR3 length: 14 amino acids. The germline CDR1 and CDR2 sequences are MNHEY and SMNVEV (reference sequence). Trimming left V 7 bases short and J 0 bases short, with 13 bases between.

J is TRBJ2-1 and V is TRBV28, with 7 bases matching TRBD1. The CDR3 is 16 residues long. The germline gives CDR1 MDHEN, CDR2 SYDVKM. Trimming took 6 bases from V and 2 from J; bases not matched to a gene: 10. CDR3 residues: CASSRMRDRTYNEQFF. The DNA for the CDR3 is TGTGCCAGCAGCCGAATGAGGGACAGAACCTACAATGAGCAGTTCTTC.

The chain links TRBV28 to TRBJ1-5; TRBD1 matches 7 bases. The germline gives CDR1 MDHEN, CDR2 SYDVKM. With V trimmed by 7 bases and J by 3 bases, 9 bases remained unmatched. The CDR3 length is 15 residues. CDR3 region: CASTPGQNPNQPQHF. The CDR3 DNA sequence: TGTGCCAGCACCCCGGGACAGAACCCCAATCAGCCCCAGCATTTT.

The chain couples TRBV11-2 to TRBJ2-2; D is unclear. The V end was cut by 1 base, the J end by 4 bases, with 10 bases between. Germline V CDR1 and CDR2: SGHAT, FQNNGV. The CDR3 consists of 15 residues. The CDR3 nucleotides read TGTGCCAGCAGCTTAGTTACCGGTGGCACCGGGGAGCTGTTTTTT. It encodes CASSLVTGGTGELFF.

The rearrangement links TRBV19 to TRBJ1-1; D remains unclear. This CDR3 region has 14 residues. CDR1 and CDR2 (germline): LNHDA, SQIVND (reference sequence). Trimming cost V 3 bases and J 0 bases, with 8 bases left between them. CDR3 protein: CASSINVMNTEAFF. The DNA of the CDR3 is TGTGCCAGTAGTATCAACGTAATGAACACTGAAGCTTTCTTT.